The 9 T cell receptor beta chains listed next were all sequenced from one sample in a study of PD-1 blockade in classical Hodgkin lymphoma. Patients all relapsed after autologous stem cell transplantation, and there was variation in brentuximab vedotin exposure. Method: immunoSEQ multiplex PCR; TCRdb's copy keeps in-frame clones and lacks some. Of about 21,000 clones listed, less than 80% were seen once; the top ten hold 20% to 25%. The sample in question was peripheral blood mononuclear cells (PBMCs), obtained at baseline. All receptors come from a human donor with classical Hodgkin lymphoma.

The chain uses TRBV9 and TRBJ1-3; D is possibly TRBD1 (6 bases). Between the trimmed V and J ends, which lost 4 bases and 4 bases, there was a span of 12 bases. The CDR3 spans 14 residues. Germline V CDR1 and CDR2: SGDLS, YYNGEE. This chain's CDR3 is CASSPGTMGNTIYF. In nucleotides, the CDR3 is TGTGCCAGCAGCCCCGGGACAATGGGAAACACCATATATTTT.

The chain recombines TRBV2 with TRBJ2-3, with D maybe TRBD1 (6 bases). Germline V gives CDR1 SNHLY, CDR2 FYNNEI. The V and J ends lost 7 bases and 2 bases respectively, with 13 bases between them. The CDR3 totals 14 residues. The CDR3, as DNA: TGTGCCAGCAACGAGGACAGAGCCACAGATACGCAGTATTTT. Translation gives CASNEDRATDTQYF.

This chain connects TRBV5-1 to TRBJ2-7; no firm D call. CDR3 length: 15 residues. The germline V gene has CDR1 SGHRS and CDR2 YFSETQ. V was shortened by 0 bases and J by 1 base, with 11 bases between the two germline ends. The DNA for the CDR3 is TGCGCCAGCAGCTTGGAGCAGGCGTATTCCTACGAGCAGTACTTC. It encodes CASSLEQAYSYEQYF.

CDR3 sequence: CASSIRAQLGGNSPLHF. In DNA, the CDR3 is TGTGCCAGCAGCATACGGGCCCAGCTCGGAGGAAATTCACCCCTCCACTTT. The chain recombines TRBV9 with TRBJ1-6, with unresolved D. V lost 4 bases and J lost 7, with 21 bases in between. Germline assignment: CDR1 SGDLS and CDR2 YYNGEE. CDR3 size: 17 residues.

The gene calls are TRBV10-3 and TRBJ2-7, with D unclear. Germline CDR1 reads ENHRY; CDR2 reads SYGVKD. This CDR3 region has 15 residues. V was clipped by 3 bases and J by 0 bases, with 12 bases between them. CDR3: CAISDHGASSYEQYF. CDR3 nucleotides: TGTGCCATCAGTGATCACGGAGCGAGCTCCTACGAGCAGTACTTC.

The rearrangement uses TRBV7-2 and TRBJ2-5; tentative D call: TRBD1 (6 bases). The CDR3 loop spans 11 amino acids. Germline V gene lookup returns CDR1 SGHTA and CDR2 FQGNSA. The V end lost 1 base, the J end lost 10 bases, and 7 bases lay between the germline ends. This chain's CDR3 is CASSLEGVQYF. The CDR3 DNA reads TGTGCCAGCAGCTTAGAGGGGGTCCAGTACTTC.

The V gene is TRBV7-3, the J gene TRBJ2-1, with 8 bases matching TRBD1. Germline-derived CDR1 and CDR2 are SGHTA and FQGTGA. This CDR3 region has 16 residues. The J segment lost 6 bases and the V segment lost 1 base, leaving 8 bases of the junction unmatched. The CDR3 region is CASSLMPWTGSNEQFF. CDR3 in DNA: TGTGCCAGCAGCTTAATGCCCTGGACAGGGAGCAATGAGCAGTTCTTC.

This clone was picked up a small number of times. The rearrangement links TRBV30 to TRBJ1-2; D gene unclear. Trimming removed 2 bases from V and 2 bases from J, with 6 bases in between. The CDR3 sequence is 12 residues long. Germline CDR1 reads GTSNPN; CDR2 reads SVGIG (reference sequence). The CDR3 protein is CAWSRQNYGYTF. CDR3 in DNA: TGTGCCTGGAGTCGTCAAAACTATGGCTACACCTTC.

This clone occurred once. This sequence joins TRBV15 and TRBJ1-2; 11 bases agree with TRBD1. Trimming at V came to 0 bases and at J to 4 bases, leaving 10 bases not matched to a gene. CDR1 is LNHNV and CDR2 is YYDKDF in the germline V gene (reference sequence). There are 18 residues in the CDR3. As DNA, the CDR3 is TGTGCCACCAGCAGAGACGGACAGGGGGCATCGTTGGGCTATGGCTACACCTTC. Its translation: CATSRDGQGASLGYGYTF.